Detailed here is one T cell receptor beta chain. CDR3 length: 15 amino acids. Germline values: CDR1 MNHEY, CDR2 SMNVEV (reference sequence). V trimming: 6 bases; J trimming: 6 bases; junction bases outside the gene matches: 7. The entry originates in a study of blood T cell repertoires in COVID-19. Only in-frame clones appear in the TCRdb table, and some are missing; sequencing was by immunoSEQ multiplex PCR. The sample yields roughly 120,000 clones, approximately 89% seen once. This chain connects TRBV27 to TRBJ2-7; the match to TRBD2 covers 14 bases. Specimen: peripheral blood. This receptor was identified in a woman at least 80 years old with COVID-19, enrolled during active disease. Here the CDR3 DNA reads TGTGCCAGCAGCTTGACTAGCGGGAGGGCCGGCGAGCAGTACTTC. Protein sequence: CASSLTSGRAGEQYF.